Each of the 32 T cell receptor beta chains below was sequenced from the same sample in a study of type 1 regulatory T cells. From the reads, TCRdb called clonotypes with MiXCR, one entry per CDR3 protein. This sample yields 35,000 to 50,000 distinct CDR3 sequences, of which approximately 12% are seen a single time; over 7.5% belongs to the top ten. These receptors have no known antigen. Sequencing input: cultured non-Tr1 T cells, either the whole culture or a sorted T cell fraction (not recorded which). These receptors all stem from a human donor in good health.

To note about this clonotype: A much more abundant neighbour one base away suggests this may be a read error. The chain combines TRBV20-1 with TRBJ2-1; D not resolved. This CDR3 has 12 residues. Germline CDR1 is DFQATT and CDR2 is SNEGSKA (reference sequence). The CDR3 bases are TGCAGTGCTAAGCAGGTGATGGATGATCAGTTCTTC. Its protein product is CSAKQVMDDQFF.

This clonotype was picked up many times. This CDR3 is CASSPSQGVLGTEAFF. CDR3 DNA: TGTGCCAGCAGCCCTTCACAGGGGGTGTTAGGCACTGAAGCTTTCTTT. The chain is built from TRBV5-4 and TRBJ1-1, with 8 nucleotides matching TRBD1. The CDR3 contains 16 residues. With 4 bases clipped from V and 4 bases from J, the junction kept 12 bases outside the gene matches. Germline CDR1 and CDR2: SGHNT and YYREEE (reference sequence).

Many counts were recorded for this clonotype. The CDR3 bases are TGTGCCAGCTCACCACAGTCGGGACTCGAAGCTTTCTTT. Translated: CASSPQSGLEAFF. J is TRBJ1-1 and V is TRBV18; a weak D match, TRBD1 (5 bases). The V and J ends lost 1 base and 8 bases respectively, with 11 bases between them. Germline V gene sequence: CDR1 KGHSH, CDR2 LQKENI. The CDR3 length is 13 residues.

This clonotype was detected ten times or more. The chain couples TRBV5-6 to TRBJ2-2, with 8 bases that match TRBD1. The germline gives CDR1 SGHDT, CDR2 YYEEEE. This CDR3 contains 16 residues. V was pared by 3 bases and J by 5 bases, with 9 bases of the junction left unmatched. CDR3 nucleotide sequence: TGTGCCAGCAGCTCATCCGGGACAGGAGGTACCGGGGAGCTGTTTTTT. The encoded protein is CASSSSGTGGTGELFF.

There are a few counts of this clonotype. V and J are TRBV11-2 and TRBJ2-7; D gene ambiguous. The CDR3 is 11 amino acids. Trimming left V 5 bases short and J 7 bases short, with 9 bases between. Germline assignment: CDR1 SGHAT and CDR2 FQNNGV. The CDR3 is CASSKVAEQYF. The CDR3 region has the DNA TGTGCCAGCAGCAAGGTGGCTGAGCAGTACTTC.

The gene calls are TRBV5-1 and TRBJ2-5; the match to TRBD2 covers 9 bases. CDR3 length: 14 amino acids. Per germline, CDR1 SGHRS and CDR2 YFSETQ. With 2 bases clipped from V and 1 base from J, the junction kept 0 bases outside the gene matches. CDR3 sequence (DNA): TGCGCCAGCAGCTTAGCGGGGGGCCAAGAGACCCAGTACTTC. The encoded protein is CASSLAGGQETQYF.

This clonotype appeared a few times. This chain joins TRBV7-2 and TRBJ2-3; D gene ambiguous. Germline V gives CDR1 SGHTA, CDR2 FQGNSA. The germline V and J ends were trimmed by 0 bases and 8 bases, with 6 bases remaining between them. The CDR3 spans 12 residues. The DNA for the CDR3 is TGTGCCAGCAGCTTAGCGGAGCTTACGCAGTATTTT. This codes for CASSLAELTQYF.

This clonotype was detected many times. V is TRBV7-2 and J is TRBJ2-7; TRBD2 matches at 13 bases. The CDR3 consists of 16 residues. The V and J ends lost 5 bases and 4 bases, in that order; junction bases with no gene match: 8. The germline V gene encodes CDR1 SGHTA and CDR2 FQGNSA. The CDR3 DNA sequence: TGTGCCAGCAGCGCCGGACTAGCGGGAGTCGGGTACGAGCAGTACTTC. Protein sequence: CASSAGLAGVGYEQYF.

The table lists this clonotype with a few counts. The genes are TRBV12-3 or TRBV12-4 and TRBJ1-1, with D perhaps TRBD1 (5 bases). V was cut by 7 bases and J by 11 bases, with 14 bases left in between. The CDR3 sequence is 11 residues long. The CDR3 spells CASTWGETAFF. In nucleotides, the CDR3 is TGTGCCAGCACCTGGGGGGAAACGGCTTTCTTT.

J is TRBJ2-2 and V is TRBV7-9; 7 bases are shared with TRBD2. In germline, CDR1 is SEHNR, CDR2 FQNEAQ (reference sequence). There are 11 residues in the CDR3. Trimming took 8 bases from V and 6 from J; bases not matched to a gene: 0. As DNA, the CDR3 is TGTGCCAGCCGGGGGGCCGGGGAGCTGTTTTTT. Encoded protein: CASRGAGELFF.

A few counts support this clonotype. The rearrangement uses TRBV21-1 and TRBJ1-3; no check of the table's D call, TRBD1, against the DNA was made. TRBV21-1 is tagged as a pseudogene. The CDR3 has 18 amino acids. DNA for the CDR3: TGTGCCAGCAGTCAAAAAAGGTTGGGACACCCGAGAGGAAACACCATATATTTT. It codes for CASSQKRLGHPRGNTIYF.

This clonotype was seen more than once but under ten times. The rearrangement joins TRBV5-6 to TRBJ2-3; 9 positions agree with TRBD2. With V trimmed by 5 bases and J by 10 bases, 11 bases remained unmatched. The CDR3 consists of 14 residues. Germline lookup yields CDR1 SGHDT and CDR2 YYEEEE. CDR3 bases: TGTGCCAGCAGAGAAGGGCTAGCGGGAATGGCGCAGTATTTT. This translates into CASREGLAGMAQYF.

The genes are TRBV30 and TRBJ2-3; possible D gene TRBD2, 6 bases. The CDR3 runs 13 residues. V shed 2 bases and J shed 5 bases, with 11 bases lying between them. CDR1 GTSNPN and CDR2 SVGIG come from the germline V gene (reference sequence). In nucleotides, the CDR3 is TGTGCCTGGAGTCGCCGGGAGCAAGATACGCAGTATTTT. Translating it yields CAWSRREQDTQYF.

This clonotype was observed many times. The gene calls are TRBV7-3 and TRBJ2-1, with D perhaps matching TRBD1 or TRBD2 (5 bases each). Trimming removed 2 bases from V and 10 bases from J, with 12 bases in between. Looked up from germline, CDR1 is SGHTA and CDR2 is FQGTGA. The CDR3 consists of 13 residues. Here the CDR3 reads CASSLVRGGEQFF. CDR3 nucleotide sequence: TGTGCCAGCAGCTTAGTTAGGGGCGGGGAGCAGTTCTTC.

The table lists this clonotype with many counts. The rearrangement uses TRBV6-2 or TRBV6-3 and TRBJ2-7; 9 nucleotides agree with TRBD1. Per the germline V gene, CDR1 is MNHEY and CDR2 is SVGEGT. Trimming cost V 6 bases and J 1 base; bases outside gene matches: 7. This CDR3 is 15 amino acids long. The DNA for the CDR3 is TGTGCCAGCAGAGAAACCGGGACAGGGTCCTACGAGCAGTACTTC. Translation: CASRETGTGSYEQYF.

This clonotype was counted at least ten times. The V call is TRBV2, the J call TRBJ2-3; D ambiguous. Germline V CDR1 and CDR2: SNHLY, FYNNEI. The CDR3 length is 15 residues. The V gene lost 2 bases and the J gene lost 2 bases, with 11 bases spanning the gap. CDR3 coding DNA: TGTGCCAGCAGTGAACTGGTAGCTTTCACAGATACGCAGTATTTT. It specifies CASSELVAFTDTQYF.

This clonotype was counted only a few times. The rearrangement uses TRBV7-8 and TRBJ2-5; 7 bases align to TRBD2. There are 15 residues in the CDR3. The J segment lost 5 bases and the V segment lost 5 bases, leaving 11 bases of the junction unmatched. Germline assignment: CDR1 SGHVS and CDR2 FQNEAQ. CDR3 region: CASSTGGGSGETQYF. In DNA form, the CDR3 reads TGTGCCAGCAGCACCGGTGGCGGGAGTGGGGAGACCCAGTACTTC.

This clonotype showed up just a few times. The chain carries TRBV5-1 and TRBJ1-2, with D perhaps TRBD1 (5 bases). The CDR3 length is 13 residues. CDR1 is SGHRS and CDR2 is YFSETQ in the germline V gene. Trimming took off 5 bases at V and 5 bases at J, with 13 bases between the two ends. DNA of the CDR3: TGCGCCAGCAGGGTCAGGGTAGAATATGGCTACACCTTC. Its translation: CASRVRVEYGYTF.

The sample holds a few counts of this clonotype. This chain uses TRBV7-3 with TRBJ2-6; 7 nucleotides agree with TRBD1. The germline V gene has CDR1 SGHTA and CDR2 FQGTGA. The CDR3 length is 18 residues. J lost 0 bases, V lost 5 bases, and 10 bases had no gene match. Here the CDR3 reads CASSPQGQFHSGANVLTF. As DNA, the CDR3 is TGTGCCAGCAGCCCCCAGGGACAGTTCCACTCTGGGGCCAACGTCCTGACTTTC. Complete variable domain (other parts from reference TRBV7-3 and TRBJ2-6): GAGVSQTPSNKVTEKGKYVELRCDPISGHTALYWYRQSLGQGPEFLIYFQGTGAADDSGLPNDRFFAVRPEGSVSTLKIQRTERGDSAVYLCASSPQGQFHSGANVLTFGAGSRLTVL.

This clonotype occurred many times. CDR3 amino acids: CSARSPGVNTGELFF. The DNA for the CDR3 is TGCAGTGCTAGAAGTCCAGGGGTGAACACCGGGGAGCTGTTTTTT. The chain employs TRBV20-1 and TRBJ2-2, with D possibly TRBD1 on 6 matching bases. Germline-derived CDR1 and CDR2 are DFQATT and SNEGSKA (reference sequence). Trimming pared 2 bases from V and 1 base from J, leaving 11 bases between. There are 15 residues in the CDR3.

This clonotype was recorded a few times. Being one base from a much bigger clone, this may be a read error. The V and J genes are TRBV7-8 and TRBJ2-7; no reliable D call. Trimming removed 5 bases from V and 9 bases from J, with 20 bases in between. The CDR3 covers 14 residues. Germline V CDR1 and CDR2: SGHVS, FQNEAQ. The CDR3 bases are TGTGCCAGCAGCGCCGAGGTGGGCTCCCCCGGGCAGTACTTC. Encoded protein: CASSAEVGSPGQYF.

Of note for this clonotype: At one boundary the junction diverges from the germline segment, which might be a read error. The V and J genes are TRBV5-1 and TRBJ2-5; a weak D match, TRBD1 (6 bases). CDR3 length equals 15 residues. Germline CDR1 is SGHRS and CDR2 is YFSETQ. The CDR3 reads CTSSLLGQLQETQYF. The CDR3 DNA sequence: TGCACCAGCAGCTTACTTGGACAGTTACAAGAGACCCAGTACTTC.

This clonotype was recorded at least ten times. The gene calls are TRBV18 and TRBJ1-1; D is uncertain. This CDR3 has 14 amino acids. Trimming left V 2 bases short and J 1 base short, with 8 bases between. Germline V lookup: CDR1 KGHSH, CDR2 LQKENI. The CDR3 coding sequence is TGTGCCAGCTCACCAGTAAGTCAGAACACTGAAGCTTTCTTT. This sequence encodes CASSPVSQNTEAFF.

This sequence joins TRBV20-1 and TRBJ1-2; unclear D gene. Germline assignment: CDR1 DFQATT and CDR2 SNEGSKA (reference sequence). The V and J ends lost 3 bases and 14 bases respectively, with 19 bases between them. The CDR3 is 12 amino acids. The CDR3 DNA is TGCAGTGCTAGTGGAGCCCGGGCGGCAAATACCTTC. The encoded protein is CSASGARAANTF.

Comments on this clonotype: The junction does not match germline at one end; this may be a read error. This chain links TRBV7-7 with TRBJ2-1; 12 nucleotides agree with TRBD2. Looked up from germline, CDR1 is SSHAT and CDR2 is FNYEAQ (reference sequence). The CDR3 spans 15 residues. In DNA, the CDR3 is TGTGCTAGCAGCGCCAGGACTAGCGGGATAACTGAGCAGTTCTTC. It specifies CASSARTSGITEQFF.

This clonotype appeared many times. The chain is built from TRBV24-1 and TRBJ2-2; D is uncertain. The V end lost 2 bases, the J end lost 4 bases, and 7 bases lay between the germline ends. This CDR3 is built from 14 residues. From germline, CDR1 is KGHDR and CDR2 SFDVKD. This CDR3 reads CATSDYPGTGELFF. CDR3 nucleotides: TGTGCCACCAGTGATTATCCGGGCACCGGGGAGCTGTTTTTT.

This clonotype was seen only a few times. A read error may account for a junction end that differs from germline. The chain recombines TRBV18 with TRBJ2-6; perhaps D is TRBD1 or TRBD2 (5 bases each). The CDR3 loop spans 16 amino acids. Germline loops: CDR1 KGHSH, CDR2 LQKENI. The CDR3 sequence: CASSPSPGPGANVPTF. DNA of the CDR3: TGTGCCAGCTCACCATCGCCTGGACCCGGGGCCAACGTCCCGACTTTC.

This chain links TRBV20-1 with TRBJ2-3; a possible D gene is TRBD2 (6 bases). Germline V gene lookup returns CDR1 DFQATT and CDR2 SNEGSKA (reference sequence). The V and J ends lost 5 bases and 7 bases respectively, with 10 bases between them. The CDR3 runs to 11 residues. CDR3 region: CSARSGYTQYF. CDR3 in DNA: TGCAGTGCTCGAAGCGGGTATACGCAGTATTTT.

This sequence joins TRBV7-9 and TRBJ2-6; D not resolved. The germline V and J ends were trimmed by 4 bases and 2 bases, with 3 bases remaining between them. The germline gives CDR1 SEHNR, CDR2 FQNEAQ (reference sequence). This CDR3 is built from 13 residues. The CDR3 DNA follows: TGTGCCAGCAGCTACGCTGGGGCCAACGTCCTGACTTTC. Residues: CASSYAGANVLTF. The full variable domain, rest sourced from reference TRBV7-9 and TRBJ2-6, is DTGVSQNPRHKITKRGQNVTFRCDPISEHNRLYWYRQTLGQGPEFLTYFQNEAQLEKSRLLSDRFSAERPKGSFSTLEIQRTEQGDSAMYLCASSYAGANVLTFGAGSRLTVL.

This clonotype was seen at least ten times. The V and J genes are TRBV12-3 or TRBV12-4 and TRBJ2-3; D unresolved. The CDR3 has 12 residues. V was shortened by 6 bases and J by 3 bases, with 7 bases between the two germline ends. Written as DNA, the CDR3 is TGTGCCAGCAGGGCCTATACAGATACGCAGTATTTT. It translates to CASRAYTDTQYF.

This clonotype was seen ten or more times. The J gene is TRBJ1-3, the V gene TRBV20-1; 9 bases map to TRBD1. Per germline, CDR1 DFQATT and CDR2 SNEGSKA (reference sequence). CDR3 length equals 13 residues. V lost 3 bases and J lost 4; bases outside the gene matches: 1. The CDR3 DNA follows: TGCAGTGCTAGTGACAGGGGGGGAAACACCATATATTTT. It specifies CSASDRGGNTIYF.

This clonotype was counted ten times or more. The V call is TRBV29-1, the J call TRBJ2-1; D gene ambiguous. Per the germline V gene, CDR1 is SQVTM and CDR2 is ANQGSEA. The CDR3 runs 11 residues. V shed 1 base and J shed 6 bases, with 4 bases lying between them. The CDR3 nucleotides are TGCAGCGTTGAAGCCTTCAATGAGCAGTTCTTC. Translating gives CSVEAFNEQFF.